The 11 T cell receptor beta chains below were found in one sample sequenced in a study of T cells after yellow fever vaccination. Each CDR3 protein is one row after TCRdb ran MiXCR on the 5' RACE reads. This sample yields a few hundred thousand distinct CDR3 sequences, of which approximately 6% are seen a single time; about 15% belongs to the top ten. Sequencing was performed on PBMCs, taken 5 days after the yellow fever booster vaccination. The receptors come from a young man who received the YFV17D yellow fever vaccine.

This clonotype has just a few counts. The chain has TRBV10-3 and TRBJ2-5; a possible D gene is TRBD2 (6 bases). V was clipped by 4 bases and J by 4 bases, with 16 bases between them. CDR1 is ENHRY and CDR2 is SYGVKD in the germline V gene. This CDR3 has 15 amino acids. CDR3 in DNA: TGTGCCATCAGTGGTGGGGCGGGAATGGCAGAGACCCAGTACTTC. This sequence encodes CAISGGAGMAETQYF.

This chain uses TRBV4-3 with TRBJ2-3, with 8 bases that match TRBD2. In germline, CDR1 is LGHNA, CDR2 YSLEER. This CDR3 is built from 15 residues. V lost 2 bases and J lost 6; bases outside the gene matches: 7. The CDR3 protein is CASSQPNSGKDTQYF. CDR3 DNA sequence: TGCGCCAGCAGCCAACCAAATAGCGGGAAGGATACGCAGTATTTT.

The V call is TRBV12-3 or TRBV12-4, the J call TRBJ2-7, with 8 positions matching TRBD1. V lost 6 bases, J lost 0 bases, and 7 bases stayed unmatched. The CDR3 consists of 15 residues. The CDR3: CASRPGQGYSYEQYF. The CDR3 DNA is TGTGCCAGCAGACCCGGACAGGGTTACTCCTACGAGCAGTACTTC.

This clonotype was detected a few times. CDR3 loop: CASSISGTGAGNTIYF. CDR3 coding DNA: TGTGCCAGTAGTATTTCGGGGACTGGAGCTGGAAACACCATATATTTT. J is TRBJ1-3 and V is TRBV19; weak D call: TRBD1 (5 bases). Germline V gene sequence: CDR1 LNHDA, CDR2 SQIVND (reference sequence). V lost 3 bases and J 2 bases, leaving 14 bases between the germline ends. The CDR3 has 16 amino acids. The full variable domain, completed using reference TRBV19 and TRBJ1-3, is DGGITQSPKYLFRKEGQNVTLSCEQNLNHDAMYWYRQDPGQGLRLIYYSQIVNDFQKGDIAEGYSVSREKKESFPLTVTSAQKNPTAFYLCASSISGTGAGNTIYFGEGSWLTVV.

The genes are TRBV15 and TRBJ2-7, with D perhaps TRBD2 (5 bases). The CDR3 length is 13 residues. V was pared by 5 bases and J by 4 bases, with 12 bases between. CDR1 LNHNV and CDR2 YYDKDF come from the germline V gene (reference sequence). The DNA for the CDR3 is TGTGCCACCAGCCAAGGACTTCCTTACGAGCAGTACTTC. Its protein product is CATSQGLPYEQYF.

This chain links TRBV6-1 with TRBJ1-2; D unresolved. The CDR3 has 15 amino acids. V lost 7 bases and J 0 bases, leaving 15 bases between the germline ends. Germline values: CDR1 MNHNS, CDR2 SASEGT. The DNA for the CDR3 is TGTGCCAGCACCACATCGACGGAATCTAACTATGGCTACACCTTC. It specifies CASTTSTESNYGYTF.

There are many counts of this clonotype. This chain connects TRBV29-1 to TRBJ2-5, with TRBD2 matching over 11 bases. V dropped 5 bases and J dropped 5; count of bases not matched to a gene: 7. The CDR3 sequence is 14 residues long. The germline V gene has CDR1 SQVTM and CDR2 ANQGSEA. CDR3 sequence (DNA): TGCAGCGTTCCCCCACTAGCGGGAGTGGAGACCCAGTACTTC. Translated: CSVPPLAGVETQYF.

This clonotype was counted many times. The rearrangement links TRBV18 to TRBJ2-5; D uncertain. Looked up from germline, CDR1 is KGHSH and CDR2 is LQKENI. V was shortened by 2 bases and J by 3 bases, with 7 bases between the two germline ends. The CDR3 length is 13 residues. CDR3 residues: CASSPEGKETQYF. CDR3 DNA: TGTGCCAGCTCACCAGAAGGGAAAGAGACCCAGTACTTC.

The sample holds a few counts of this clonotype. The chain joins TRBV5-1 to TRBJ2-5; TRBD2 matches 10 bases. The germline gives CDR1 SGHRS, CDR2 YFSETQ. With 0 bases clipped from V and 0 bases from J, the junction kept 11 bases outside the gene matches. This CDR3 is 19 amino acids long. Written as DNA, the CDR3 is TGCGCCAGCAGCTTGGTACCCCCGGGACTAGCGAGGTACCAAGAGACCCAGTACTTC. The encoded protein is CASSLVPPGLARYQETQYF.

This chain joins TRBV5-4 and TRBJ2-5; TRBD1 agrees at 10 bases. Looked up from germline, CDR1 is SGHNT and CDR2 is YYREEE (reference sequence). The junction had 4 bases not matched to a gene; V was cut back by 4 bases and J by 4 bases. The length of the CDR3 is 14 residues. CDR3 in amino acids: CASSIRQGAETQYF. CDR3 coding DNA: TGTGCCAGCAGCATCCGACAGGGGGCAGAGACCCAGTACTTC.

This chain joins TRBV7-2 and TRBJ2-5, with no clear D. V was trimmed by 1 base and J by 6 bases, leaving 6 bases between them. The CDR3 contains 12 residues. From germline, CDR1 is SGHTA and CDR2 FQGNSA. The CDR3 DNA follows: TGTGCCAGCAGCTTAGGGGAAAAGACCCAGTACTTC. Residues: CASSLGEKTQYF.